The 25 T cell receptor beta chains listed next were all sequenced from one sample in a study of regulatory T cells in long-lasting Graves disease. Time point in this sample: newly diagnosed GD, antithyroid drugs for less than 3 months. Isolated PBMC RNA provided the starting material for the TCR library. Relying on iRepertoire HTBI primers and Arm-PCR of CDR3 regions, the team built TCR beta libraries. TCRdb recomputed calls from the multiplex PCR reads with MiXCR, one row per CDR3 protein. The sample shows approximately 230,000 distinct CDR3 sequences, approximately 20% of them seen only once. The material was peripheral blood mononuclear cells (PBMCs), obtained at new diagnosis, from a patient treated with antithyroid drugs. These receptors all come from a female donor with Graves disease.

This clonotype has ten or more counts. The gene calls are TRBV10-3 and TRBJ1-5, with D hard to call. The length of the CDR3 is 17 residues. With 3 bases removed from V and 2 bases from J, the gap between germline ends came to 17 bases. From germline, CDR1 is ENHRY and CDR2 SYGVKD. CDR3 residues: CAISEGLFGEGNQPQHF. The CDR3 region has the DNA TGTGCCATCAGTGAAGGTTTGTTCGGGGAAGGCAATCAGCCCCAGCATTTT.

This clonotype was observed many times. The chain is built from TRBV28 and TRBJ2-7; no clear D. V dropped 2 bases and J dropped 2 bases, with 4 bases sitting between them. CDR1 is MDHEN, CDR2 SYDVKM, per germline. CDR3 length equals 12 residues. This CDR3 reads CASSLPAYEQYF. The CDR3 coding sequence is TGTGCCAGCAGTTTACCGGCCTACGAGCAGTACTTC. Full variable domain (outside the CDR3, taken from reference TRBV28 and TRBJ2-7): DVKVTQSSRYLVKRTGEKVFLECVQDMDHENMFWYRQDPGLGLRLIYFSYDVKMKEKGDIPEGYSVSREKKERFSLILESASTNQTSMYLCASSLPAYEQYFGPGTRLTVT.

With respect to this clonotype: It may be a read error: a sequence one base away is much more abundant. The rearrangement links TRBV18 to TRBJ2-5; the D gene is possibly TRBD2 (6 bases). Germline V gives CDR1 KGHSH, CDR2 LQKENI. The CDR3 spans 13 residues. For the CDR3, the DNA is TGTGCCAGCCCACCAGCGGGTCCAGAGACCCAGTACTTC. This gives the protein CASPPAGPETQYF.

V is TRBV5-1 and J is TRBJ1-2; D gene unclear. Trimming cost V 4 bases and J 6 bases, with 16 bases left between them. The CDR3 contains 14 residues. CDR1 is SGHRS and CDR2 is YFSETQ in the germline V gene. The CDR3 coding sequence is TGCGCCAGCAGCCTAAGAGGTAGTATCGATGGCTACACCTTC. Protein product: CASSLRGSIDGYTF. The complete variable domain, with remaining parts taken from reference TRBV5-1 and TRBJ1-2, reads KAGVTQTPRYLIKTRGQQVTLSCSPISGHRSVSWYQQTPGQGLQFLFEYFSETQRNKGNFPGRFSGRQFSNSRSEMNVSTLELGDSALYLCASSLRGSIDGYTFGSGTRLTVV.

The CDR3 sequence is CASSERMLGEQYF. CDR3 in DNA: TGTGCCAGCAGTGAGAGGATGCTGGGGGAGCAGTACTTC. V and J are TRBV2 and TRBJ2-7; D gene ambiguous. The germline V gene encodes CDR1 SNHLY and CDR2 FYNNEI. CDR3 length: 13 residues. Between the trimmed V and J ends, which lost 3 bases and 7 bases, there was a span of 13 bases.

The rearrangement links TRBV28 to TRBJ1-5; 8 positions agree with TRBD1. V shed 6 bases, J shed 2 bases, and the junction held 6 bases outside the gene matches. CDR3 length: 15 amino acids. Germline-derived CDR1 and CDR2 are MDHEN and SYDVKM. CDR3 sequence (DNA): TGTGCCAGCAGACCAGGGACAGGTGGCAATCAGCCCCAGCATTTT. Translated, it gives CASRPGTGGNQPQHF.

This clonotype showed up many times. J is TRBJ2-7 and V is TRBV3-1; possible D gene TRBD2, 5 bases. V was cut by 0 bases and J by 9 bases, with 12 bases left in between. Germline CDR1 reads LGHDT; CDR2 reads YNNKEL (reference sequence). This CDR3 comprises 13 residues. The CDR3 DNA reads TGTGCCAGCAGCCAAGACCCGGGGTTGGGGCAGTACTTC. This gives the protein CASSQDPGLGQYF.

Comment on this clonotype: A far larger clone differs by one base, so this is likely a read error. The J gene is TRBJ2-3, the V gene TRBV30; D is possibly TRBD1 (6 bases). The J call is in doubt because the DNA end fits TRBJ1-1 better. This CDR3 contains 10 residues. Germline V gene lookup returns CDR1 GTSNPN and CDR2 SVGIG (reference sequence). The CDR3, as DNA: TGTGCCCGGCTGGGGGGGGCAGCTTTCTTT. Protein: CARLGGAAFF.

This clonotype was observed at least ten times. The V and J genes are TRBV19 and TRBJ2-2, with 7 bases that match TRBD1. The CDR3 contains 14 residues. CDR1 and CDR2 (germline): LNHDA, SQIVND (reference sequence). Germline trimming cut 8 bases from V and 3 bases from J; bases unmatched to any gene: 6. The CDR3 region has the DNA TGTGCCAGTCTACAGGGGATTGACACCGGGGAGCTGTTTTTT. It specifies CASLQGIDTGELFF.

This clonotype showed up many times. The CDR3 is CATSERQGAGANVLTF. The DNA of the CDR3 is TGTGCCACCAGTGAGCGACAGGGAGCTGGGGCCAACGTCCTGACTTTC. V is TRBV24-1 and J is TRBJ2-6; 7 bases fit TRBD1. Germline CDR1 is KGHDR and CDR2 is SFDVKD. With V trimmed by 4 bases and J by 2 bases, 4 bases remained unmatched. The CDR3 is 16 amino acids.

This clonotype was observed at least ten times. This rearrangement joins TRBV18 to TRBJ1-1, with D possibly TRBD1 on 6 matching bases. V lost 3 bases and J 3 bases, leaving 11 bases between the germline ends. CDR1 is KGHSH, CDR2 LQKENI, per germline. CDR3 length: 14 residues. CDR3 amino acids: CASSPARGDTEAFF. CDR3 nucleotide sequence: TGTGCCAGCTCACCGGCGAGGGGGGACACTGAAGCTTTCTTT.

At least ten counts were recorded for this clonotype. The junction differs from germline at one of its ends, possibly a read error. The V call is TRBV5-1, the J call TRBJ2-3, with D perhaps matching TRBD1 (6 bases). CDR3 length: 13 residues. Germline CDR1 reads SGHRS; CDR2 reads YFSETQ. The CDR3 DNA is TGTGCCAGCAGCTTAGGGGGTACAGATACGCAGTATTTT. Amino acid sequence: CASSLGGTDTQYF.

This clonotype was seen many times. The V gene is TRBV20-1, the J gene TRBJ2-7; the D gene is possibly TRBD1 (5 bases). The CDR3 contains 13 residues. Germline V gives CDR1 DFQATT, CDR2 SNEGSKA (reference sequence). V lost 2 bases to trimming and J lost 3 bases, with 11 bases between them. CDR3 in amino acids: CSARRTGNYEQYF. CDR3 DNA sequence: TGCAGTGCTAGACGCACAGGAAACTACGAGCAGTACTTC.

The table lists this clonotype with many counts. The chain employs TRBV19 and TRBJ1-5, with D unresolved. The CDR3 contains 17 residues. The V end was cut by 1 base, the J end by 5 bases, with 18 bases between. The V gene's germline CDR1 is LNHDA and CDR2 SQIVND (reference sequence). The CDR3 DNA is TGTGCCAGTAGTATAGGCCCTCCAGGCTACCACCATCAGCCCCAGCATTTT. Amino acids: CASSIGPPGYHHQPQHF. Supplemented by reference TRBV19 and TRBJ1-5, the full variable domain reads DGGITQSPKYLFRKEGQNVTLSCEQNLNHDAMYWYRQDPGQGLRLIYYSQIVNDFQKGDIAEGYSVSREKKESFPLTVTSAQKNPTAFYLCASSIGPPGYHHQPQHFGDGTRLSIL.

This clonotype was observed at least ten times. The chain couples TRBV7-8 to TRBJ2-3; D is perhaps TRBD2 (6 bases). The CDR3 runs 14 residues. Germline CDR1 SGHVS, CDR2 FQNEAQ. V lost 8 bases, J lost 0 bases, and 12 bases lay in between. The CDR3 nucleotides are TGTGCCAGCGGCTGGGGAGGAAGCACAGATACGCAGTATTTT. It encodes CASGWGGSTDTQYF.

This clonotype was counted ten times or more. The CDR3 sequence is CASVARASGSGEGNEQFF. DNA of the CDR3: TGTGCCAGCGTAGCCAGGGCTAGCGGGAGTGGCGAGGGCAATGAGCAGTTCTTC. The chain has TRBV7-6 and TRBJ2-1, with 10 bases lining up with TRBD2. From germline, CDR1 is SGHVS and CDR2 FNYEAQ. Germline trimming cut 8 bases from V and 6 bases from J; bases unmatched to any gene: 19. CDR3 length equals 18 residues.

This clonotype was recorded at least ten times. The CDR3 coding sequence is TGTGCCAGCCAAATACAGGGGGCAAGGGGGGCTTTCTTT. It is translated as CASQIQGARGAFF. The V gene is TRBV2, the J gene TRBJ1-1; 9 nucleotides match TRBD1. Germline-derived CDR1 and CDR2 are SNHLY and FYNNEI. With V trimmed by 8 bases and J by 11 bases, 12 bases remained unmatched. The CDR3 runs 13 residues.

This clonotype was detected a few times. The chain carries TRBV7-9 and TRBJ2-7; D gene unclear. Trimming cost V 5 bases and J 2 bases, with 13 bases left between them. This CDR3 is 14 amino acids long. Germline CDR1 SEHNR, CDR2 FQNEAQ (reference sequence). The CDR3 is CASSPASSTYEQYF. CDR3 bases: TGTGCCAGCAGCCCCGCCAGTTCCACCTACGAGCAGTACTTC. Full variable domain (rest looked up from reference TRBV7-9 and TRBJ2-7): DTGVSQNPRHKITKRGQNVTFRCDPISEHNRLYWYRQTLGQGPEFLTYFQNEAQLEKSRLLSDRFSAERPKGSFSTLEIQRTEQGDSAMYLCASSPASSTYEQYFGPGTRLTVT.

This sequence joins TRBV2 and TRBJ2-7; 12 bases are shared with TRBD2. V gave up 6 bases and J gave up 4 bases; unmatched junction bases: 13. CDR1 and CDR2 (germline): SNHLY, FYNNEI. CDR3 length: 17 residues. The CDR3 protein is CASSPRLAGVGGYEQYF. The CDR3 DNA is TGTGCCAGCAGCCCTAGACTAGCGGGAGTGGGCGGGTACGAGCAGTACTTC.

This clonotype was found many times. The chain joins TRBV7-2 to TRBJ2-1, with D maybe TRBD2 (6 bases). From germline, CDR1 is SGHTA and CDR2 FQGNSA. CDR3 size: 15 residues. The ends were cut back, 1 base at V and 5 bases at J, with 12 bases in the middle. The CDR3 DNA sequence: TGTGCCAGCAGCTTAGAAGAGCGGGTCGACAATGAGCAGTTCTTC. Translation: CASSLEERVDNEQFF. Based on the CDR3 plus reference TRBV7-2 and TRBJ2-1, the full variable domain is GAGVSQSPSNKVTEKGKDVELRCDPISGHTALYWYRQSLGQGLEFLIYFQGNSAPDKSGLPSDRFSAERTGGSVSTLTIQRTQQEDSAVYLCASSLEERVDNEQFFGPGTRLTVL.

In this sample, this clonotype turned up a few times. The chain links TRBV29-1 to TRBJ2-7; no reliable D call. CDR1 and CDR2 from the germline V gene are SQVTM and ANQGSEA. Deletions cut 7 bases from V and 0 bases from J, with 13 bases between. The CDR3 totals 13 residues. CDR3 sequence: CSAVDRDSYEQYF. The CDR3 bases are TGCAGCGCTGTTGATAGGGACTCCTACGAGCAGTACTTC.

This clonotype was seen ten or more times. The chain recombines TRBV11-2 with TRBJ2-5; D gene unclear. V was clipped by 1 base and J by 5 bases, with 14 bases between them. Per germline, CDR1 SGHAT and CDR2 FQNNGV. CDR3 length: 15 amino acids. CDR3: CASSLVLALWETQYF. CDR3 DNA: TGTGCCAGCAGCTTAGTTTTAGCCCTTTGGGAGACCCAGTACTTC.

This clonotype has at least ten counts. The chain recombines TRBV6-2 or TRBV6-3 with TRBJ2-7; no clear D. Germline V lookup: CDR1 MNHEY, CDR2 SVGEGT. The CDR3 has 13 amino acids. V gave up 5 bases and J gave up 2 bases, with 10 bases separating them. The CDR3 spells CASSVEVPYEQYF. The CDR3 nucleotides are TGTGCCAGCAGTGTCGAGGTTCCCTACGAGCAGTACTTC.

This clonotype was observed at least ten times. The chain is built from TRBV18 and TRBJ1-2; D is unclear. Trimming removed 2 bases from V and 9 bases from J, with 10 bases in between. The CDR3 runs 12 residues. Germline loops: CDR1 KGHSH, CDR2 LQKENI. This CDR3 reads CASSPEGMSYTF. The DNA of the CDR3 is TGTGCCAGCTCACCAGAGGGAATGAGCTACACCTTC. Full variable domain (remainder filled in from reference TRBV18 and TRBJ1-2): NAGVMQNPRHLVRRRGQEARLRCSPMKGHSHVYWYRQLPEEGLKFMVYLQKENIIDESGMPKERFSAEFPKEGPSILRIQQVVRGDSAAYFCASSPEGMSYTFGSGTRLTVV.

Note on this clonotype: Just one base apart from a much larger clone, this may be a read error. The genes are TRBV2 and TRBJ2-5; 9 bases are shared with TRBD2. Germline V gene lookup returns CDR1 SNHLY and CDR2 FYNNEI. This CDR3 spans 14 amino acids. CDR3 in amino acids: CASNPGLAPNEQLF. CDR3 DNA: TGTGCCAGCAATCCGGGACTAGCCCCCAATGAGCAGCTCTTC.